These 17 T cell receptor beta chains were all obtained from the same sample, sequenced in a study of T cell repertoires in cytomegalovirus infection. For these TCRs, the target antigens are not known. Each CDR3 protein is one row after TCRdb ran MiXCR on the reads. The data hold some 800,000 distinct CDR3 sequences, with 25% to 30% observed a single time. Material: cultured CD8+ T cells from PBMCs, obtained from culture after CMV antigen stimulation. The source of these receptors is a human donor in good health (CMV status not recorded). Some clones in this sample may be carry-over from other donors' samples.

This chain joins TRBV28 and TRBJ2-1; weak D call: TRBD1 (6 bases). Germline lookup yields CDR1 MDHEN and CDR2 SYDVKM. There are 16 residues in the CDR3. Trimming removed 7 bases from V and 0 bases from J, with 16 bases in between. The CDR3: CASKETGSSSYNEQFF. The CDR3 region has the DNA TGTGCCAGCAAGGAGACAGGTTCTAGCTCCTACAATGAGCAGTTCTTC.

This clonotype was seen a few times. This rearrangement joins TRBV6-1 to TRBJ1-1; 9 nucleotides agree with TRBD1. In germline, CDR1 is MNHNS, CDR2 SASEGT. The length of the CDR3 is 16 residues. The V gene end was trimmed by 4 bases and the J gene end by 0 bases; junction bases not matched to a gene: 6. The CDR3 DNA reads TGTGCCAGCAGTGCCGGGACAGGGACCATGAACACTGAAGCTTTCTTT. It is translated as CASSAGTGTMNTEAFF.

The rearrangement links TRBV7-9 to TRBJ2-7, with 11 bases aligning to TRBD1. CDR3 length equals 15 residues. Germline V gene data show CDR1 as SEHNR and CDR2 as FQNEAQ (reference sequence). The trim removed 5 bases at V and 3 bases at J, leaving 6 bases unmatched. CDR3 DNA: TGTGCCAGCAGCGGAGCCGGGACAGGGGGCTACGAGCAGTACTTC. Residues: CASSGAGTGGYEQYF.

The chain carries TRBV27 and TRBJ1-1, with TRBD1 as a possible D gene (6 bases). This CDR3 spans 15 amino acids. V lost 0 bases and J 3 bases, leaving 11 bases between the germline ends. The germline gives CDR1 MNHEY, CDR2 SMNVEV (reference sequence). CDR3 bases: TGTGCCAGCAGTTTATCGGGGGGCCTATACACTGAAGCTTTCTTT. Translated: CASSLSGGLYTEAFF.

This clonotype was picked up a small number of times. The CDR3 here is CASSGGFGEKNTEAFF. CDR3 nucleotide sequence: TGTGCCAGCAGTGGGGGATTCGGGGAGAAGAACACTGAAGCTTTCTTT. The chain links TRBV6-1 to TRBJ1-1; the D is unclear. Germline CDR1 and CDR2: MNHNS and SASEGT. The CDR3 contains 16 residues. V was trimmed by 4 bases and J by 1 base, leaving 16 bases between them.

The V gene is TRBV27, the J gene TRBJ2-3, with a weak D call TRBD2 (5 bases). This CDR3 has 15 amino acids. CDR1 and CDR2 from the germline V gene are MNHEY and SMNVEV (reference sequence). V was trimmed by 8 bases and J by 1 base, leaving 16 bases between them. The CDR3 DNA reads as TGTGCCAGCGGCTCTAGAGGGATTGGCACAGATACGCAGTATTTT. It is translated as CASGSRGIGTDTQYF.

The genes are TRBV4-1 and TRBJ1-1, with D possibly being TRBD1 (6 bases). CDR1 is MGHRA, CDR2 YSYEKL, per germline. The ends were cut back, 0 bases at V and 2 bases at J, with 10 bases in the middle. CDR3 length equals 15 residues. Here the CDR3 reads CASSQEGGANTEAFF. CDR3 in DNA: TGCGCCAGCAGCCAAGAAGGGGGGGCAAACACTGAAGCTTTCTTT.

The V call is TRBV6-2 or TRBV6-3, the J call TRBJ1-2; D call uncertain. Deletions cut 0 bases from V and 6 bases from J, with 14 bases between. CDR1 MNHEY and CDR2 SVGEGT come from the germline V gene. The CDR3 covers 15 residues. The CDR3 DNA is TGTGCCAGCAGTTACTCCAGGCCGGGTGCGGATGGCTACACCTTC. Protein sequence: CASSYSRPGADGYTF.

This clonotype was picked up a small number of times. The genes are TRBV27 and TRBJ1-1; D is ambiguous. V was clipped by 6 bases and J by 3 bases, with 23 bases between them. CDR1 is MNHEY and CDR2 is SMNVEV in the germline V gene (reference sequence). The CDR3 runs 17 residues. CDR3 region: CASRRRPAEGHDTEAFF. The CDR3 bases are TGTGCCAGCAGACGCCGCCCGGCGGAGGGTCACGACACTGAAGCTTTCTTT.

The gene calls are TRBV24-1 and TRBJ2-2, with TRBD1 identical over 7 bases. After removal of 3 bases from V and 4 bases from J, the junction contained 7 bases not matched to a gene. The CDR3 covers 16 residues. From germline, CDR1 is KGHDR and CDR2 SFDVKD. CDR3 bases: TGTGCCACCAGTGATCGGACAGGCCCGGGCACCGGGGAGCTGTTTTTT. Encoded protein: CATSDRTGPGTGELFF.

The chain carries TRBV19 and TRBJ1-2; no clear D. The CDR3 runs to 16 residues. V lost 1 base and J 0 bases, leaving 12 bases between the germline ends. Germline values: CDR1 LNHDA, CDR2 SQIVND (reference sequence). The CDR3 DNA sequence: TGTGCCAGTAGTATAGGGTCGACAAGCGCTAACTATGGCTACACCTTC. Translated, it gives CASSIGSTSANYGYTF.

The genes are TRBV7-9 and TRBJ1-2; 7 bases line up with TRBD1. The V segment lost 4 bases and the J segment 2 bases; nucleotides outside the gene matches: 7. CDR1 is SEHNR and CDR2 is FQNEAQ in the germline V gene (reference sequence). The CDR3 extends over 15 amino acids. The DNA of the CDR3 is TGTGCCAGCAGCTCGAGACAGGGCCCGAACTATGGCTACACCTTC. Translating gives CASSSRQGPNYGYTF.

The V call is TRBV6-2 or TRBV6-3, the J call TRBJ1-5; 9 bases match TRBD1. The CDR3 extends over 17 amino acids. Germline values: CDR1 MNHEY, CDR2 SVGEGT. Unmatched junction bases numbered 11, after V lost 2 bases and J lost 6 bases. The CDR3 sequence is CASSYSPGQGFAQPQHF. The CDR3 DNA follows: TGTGCCAGCAGTTACAGTCCGGGACAGGGCTTCGCTCAGCCCCAGCATTTT.

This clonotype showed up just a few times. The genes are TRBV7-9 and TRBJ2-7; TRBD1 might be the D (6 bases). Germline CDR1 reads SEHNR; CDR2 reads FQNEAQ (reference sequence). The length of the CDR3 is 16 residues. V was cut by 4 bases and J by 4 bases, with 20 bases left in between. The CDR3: CASSSTGTRFPYEQYV. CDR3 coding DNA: TGTGCCAGCAGCTCCACGGGGACAAGGTTTCCTTACGAGCAGTACGTC.

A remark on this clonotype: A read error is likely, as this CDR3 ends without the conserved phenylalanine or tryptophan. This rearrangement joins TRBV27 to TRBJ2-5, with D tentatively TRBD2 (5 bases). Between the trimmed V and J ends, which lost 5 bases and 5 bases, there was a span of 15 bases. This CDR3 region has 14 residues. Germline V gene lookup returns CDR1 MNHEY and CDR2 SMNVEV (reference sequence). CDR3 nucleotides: TGTGCCAGCAGTCCCGGGGTAGCCGGGGAGACCCAGTACTCC. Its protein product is CASSPGVAGETQYS.

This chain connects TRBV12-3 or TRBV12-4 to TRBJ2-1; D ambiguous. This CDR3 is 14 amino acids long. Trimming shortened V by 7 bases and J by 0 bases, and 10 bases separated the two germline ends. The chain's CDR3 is CASNSWSSYNEQFF. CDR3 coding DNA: TGTGCCAGCAATAGTTGGAGCTCCTACAATGAGCAGTTCTTC.

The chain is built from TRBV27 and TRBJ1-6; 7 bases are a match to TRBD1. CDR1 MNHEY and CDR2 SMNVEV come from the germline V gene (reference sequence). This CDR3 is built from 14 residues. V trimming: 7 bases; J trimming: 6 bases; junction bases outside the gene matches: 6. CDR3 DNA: TGTGCCAGCACCCACGGGACAGTTAATTCACCCCTCCACTTT. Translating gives CASTHGTVNSPLHF.